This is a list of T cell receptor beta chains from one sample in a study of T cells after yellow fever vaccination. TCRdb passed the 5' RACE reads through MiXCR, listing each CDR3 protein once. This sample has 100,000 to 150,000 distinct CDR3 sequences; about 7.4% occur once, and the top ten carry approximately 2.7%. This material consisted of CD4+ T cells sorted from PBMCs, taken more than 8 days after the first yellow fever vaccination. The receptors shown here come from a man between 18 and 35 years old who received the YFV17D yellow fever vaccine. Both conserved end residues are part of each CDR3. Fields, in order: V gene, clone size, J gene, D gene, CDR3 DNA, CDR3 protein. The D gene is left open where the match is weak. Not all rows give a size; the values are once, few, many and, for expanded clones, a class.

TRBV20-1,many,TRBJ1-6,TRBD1,TGCAGTGCTAGTTTACGACAGGGGGATTCACCCCTCCACTTT,CSASLRQGDSPLHF
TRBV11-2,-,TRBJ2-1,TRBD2,TGTGCCAGCAGCCCTCCACTTATGACTAGCGGGGGGGCAAGATACTACAATGAGCAGTTCTTC,CASSPPLMTSGGARYYNEQFF
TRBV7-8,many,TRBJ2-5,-,TGTGCCAGCAGCTTAGAACACACACAAGAGACCCAGTACTTC,CASSLEHTQETQYF
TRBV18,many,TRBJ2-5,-,TGTGCCAGCTCATCGGGCTTTCAAGAGACCCAGTACTTC,CASSSGFQETQYF
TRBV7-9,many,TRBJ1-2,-,TGTGCCAGCAGCTTATCACCAGGGGTCTATGGCTACACCTTC,CASSLSPGVYGYTF
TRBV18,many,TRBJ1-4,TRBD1,TGTGCCAGCGCGAGGGACAGCCCTAATGAAAAACTGTTTTTT,CASARDSPNEKLFF
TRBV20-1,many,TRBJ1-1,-,TGCAGTGCTAGCAATCGGGCTCCGCAGGAAGCTTTCTTT,CSASNRAPQEAFF
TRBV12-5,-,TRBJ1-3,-,TGTGCTAGTGGGGGAAACTCTGGAAACACCATATATTTT,CASGGNSGNTIYF
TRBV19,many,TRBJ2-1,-,TGTGCCAGTAGTATTTCGGGGGCTCCTTGGGATGAGCAGTTCTTC,CASSISGAPWDEQFF
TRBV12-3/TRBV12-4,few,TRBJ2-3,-,TGTGCCAGCCGCTTCGACAGTAGCACAGATACGCAGTATTTT,CASRFDSSTDTQYF
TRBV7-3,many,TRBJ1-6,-,TGTGCCAGCAGCTTACTCGCCGGGGGCGATTCACCCCTCCACTTT,CASSLLAGGDSPLHF
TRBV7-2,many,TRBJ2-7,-,TGTGCCAGCAGCTTAATGAGCGGGCGCCACGAGCAGTACTTC,CASSLMSGRHEQYF
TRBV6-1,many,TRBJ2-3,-,TGTGCCAGCAGTGCAGGGGCACTGGGAGATACGCAGTATTTT,CASSAGALGDTQYF
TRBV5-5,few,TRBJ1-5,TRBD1,TGTGCCAGCAGCTTGACAGGGGCAGATCAGCCCCAGCATTTT,CASSLTGADQPQHF
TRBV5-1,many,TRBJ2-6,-,TGCGCCAGCAGCTTGGTGGCAGGGATACCTGGGGCCAACGTCCTGACTTTC,CASSLVAGIPGANVLTF
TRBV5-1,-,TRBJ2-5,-,TGCGCCAGCAGCCGGGGAGGGGGCGAGACCCAGTACTTC,CASSRGGGETQYF
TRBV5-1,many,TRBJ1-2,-,TGCGCCAGCAGCCTAGGACAGCTAGCTAACTATGGCTACACCTTC,CASSLGQLANYGYTF
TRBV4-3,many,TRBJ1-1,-,TGCGCCAGCAGCCAAGCTCGGGGCTATGAAGCTTTCTTT,CASSQARGYEAFF
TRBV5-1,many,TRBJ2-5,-,TGCGCCAGCAGCGGAGGAGGGACGGACCAAGAGACCCAGTACTTC,CASSGGGTDQETQYF
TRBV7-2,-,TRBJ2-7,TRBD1,TGTGCCAGCAGCTTCGACAGGGGGCGCGTCGAGCAGTACTTC,CASSFDRGRVEQYF
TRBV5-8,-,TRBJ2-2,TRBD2,TGTGCCAGCAGCATCAGCGGGGGGGCATCGGGGGAGCTGTTTTTT,CASSISGGASGELFF
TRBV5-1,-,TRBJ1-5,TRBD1,TGCGCCAGCAGACCCGGGACAGGCATCAATCAGCCCCAGCATTTT,CASRPGTGINQPQHF
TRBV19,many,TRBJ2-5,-,TGTGCCAGTAGTATACGGACGGGGGCGGAGACCCAGTACTTC,CASSIRTGAETQYF
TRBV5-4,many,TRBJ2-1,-,TGTGCCAGCAGCTTTGTCGGTTACAATGAGCAGTTCTTC,CASSFVGYNEQFF
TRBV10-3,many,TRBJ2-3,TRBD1,TGTGCCATCAGTGAGTCGGGACAGGGGTTGGATACGCAGTATTTT,CAISESGQGLDTQYF
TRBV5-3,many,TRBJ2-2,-,TGTGCCAGAAGCCCCCCCCTACACACCGGGGAGCTGTTTTTT,CARSPPLHTGELFF
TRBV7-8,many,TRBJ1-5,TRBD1,TGTGCCAGCAGCTTAGCGCATACAGGGGAGGGCAATCAGCCCCAGCATTTT,CASSLAHTGEGNQPQHF
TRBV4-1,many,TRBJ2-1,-,TGCGCCAGCAGCCAAGCCGGCGGGACTGCCGCCCATGAGCAGTTCTTC,CASSQAGGTAAHEQFF
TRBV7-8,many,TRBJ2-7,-,TGTGCCAGCAGCTTTCAGGGGGGGCGGTACGAGCAGTACTTC,CASSFQGGRYEQYF
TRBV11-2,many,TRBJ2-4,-,TGTGCCAGCAGCTCGGGGGCCAAAAACATTCAGTACTTC,CASSSGAKNIQYF
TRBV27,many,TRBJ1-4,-,TGTGCCAGCAGACTTTCTGCAACTAATGAAAAACTGTTTTTT,CASRLSATNEKLFF
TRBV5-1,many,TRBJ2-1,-,TGCGCCAGCAGCTTGATTTCAGACGCTTACAATGAGCAGTTCTTC,CASSLISDAYNEQFF
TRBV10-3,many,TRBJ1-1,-,TGTGCCATCCAAACGCAGGCCAACACTGAAGCTTTCTTT,CAIQTQANTEAFF
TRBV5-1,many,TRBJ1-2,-,TGCGCCAGCAGCTTGGTACAGGAAGATGGCTACACCTTC,CASSLVQEDGYTF
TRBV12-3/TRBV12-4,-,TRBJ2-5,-,TGTGCCAGCAGTTTATGGGGGGAGGAGACCCAGTACTTC,CASSLWGEETQYF
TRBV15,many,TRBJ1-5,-,TGTGCCCCCGGGAAAGGGGTGTTACAGCCCCAGCATTTT,CAPGKGVLQPQHF
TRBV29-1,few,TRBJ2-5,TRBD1,TGCAGCTTGGGACAGGGAGGCACAGAGACCCAGTACTTC,CSLGQGGTETQYF
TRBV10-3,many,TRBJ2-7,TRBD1,TGTGCCATCAGTGCCACGGAGGGACAGGGGATAGCCTACGAGCAGTACTTC,CAISATEGQGIAYEQYF
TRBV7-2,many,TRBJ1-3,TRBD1,TGTGCCAGCAGCCCAGACAGGGGCAAGGGAAACACCATATATTTT,CASSPDRGKGNTIYF
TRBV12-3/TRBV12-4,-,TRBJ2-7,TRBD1,TGTGCCAGCAGTTTTCAGGGGGCCGAGCAGTACTTC,CASSFQGAEQYF
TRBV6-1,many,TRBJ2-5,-,TGTGCCAGCAGGGAGGGGGGACGGGAGACCCAGTACTTC,CASREGGRETQYF
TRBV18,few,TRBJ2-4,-,TGTGCCAGCTCCACAGGGAGTTCAGCCAAAAACATTCAGTACTTC,CASSTGSSAKNIQYF
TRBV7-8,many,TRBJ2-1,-,TGTGCCAGCAGCTTAGGTACGCAAGGAAGGCGGTTAGAGTTCTTC,CASSLGTQGRRLEFF
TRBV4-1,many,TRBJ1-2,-,TGCGCCAGCAGCCAACCGACAGGCAGCTATGGCTACACCTTC,CASSQPTGSYGYTF
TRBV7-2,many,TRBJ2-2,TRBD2,TGTGCCAGCAGCCTAAGCGGGGGGGCTGGAACCGGGGAGCTGTTTTTT,CASSLSGGAGTGELFF
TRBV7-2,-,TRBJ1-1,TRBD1,TGTGCCAGCAGCATGACAGGGAGGGGGAACACTGAAGCTTTCTTT,CASSMTGRGNTEAFF
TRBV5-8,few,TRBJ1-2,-,TGTGCCAGCAGCTTGGGGTGGTATGGCTACACCTTC,CASSLGWYGYTF
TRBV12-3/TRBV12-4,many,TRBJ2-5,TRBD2,TGTGCCAGCAGTCGGACTAGCGGGGGCCAGCAAGAGACCCAGTACTTC,CASSRTSGGQQETQYF
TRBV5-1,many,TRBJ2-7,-,TGCGCCAGCAGCGAGGCCTACGAGCAGTACTTC,CASSEAYEQYF
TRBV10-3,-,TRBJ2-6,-,TGTGCCATCAGCCCTCAGGTCTCTGGGGCCAACGTCCTGACTTTC,CAISPQVSGANVLTF
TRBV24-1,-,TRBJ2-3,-,TGTGCCACCAGTGAGCCGGGACAAGGCACAGATACGCAGTATTTT,CATSEPGQGTDTQYF
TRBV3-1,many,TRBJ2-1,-,TGTGCCAGCAGCCAAGTATTAGCACCGAACAATGAGCAGTTCTTC,CASSQVLAPNNEQFF
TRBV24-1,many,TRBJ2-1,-,TGTGCCACCAGTGACCCCCGCGGGGCCGCCCTCTATAGCTCCTACAATGAGCAGTTCTTC,CATSDPRGAALYSSYNEQFF
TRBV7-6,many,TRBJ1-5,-,TGTGCCAGCAGCCTCGATATAGTACAGCCCCAGCATTTT,CASSLDIVQPQHF
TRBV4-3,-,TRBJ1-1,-,TGCGCCAGCAGCCAAGAACCCCACAGGGTCGGTGAAGCTTTCTTT,CASSQEPHRVGEAFF
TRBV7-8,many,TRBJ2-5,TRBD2,TGTGCCAGCAGCTTTTCAACTAGCGGGGAGACCCAGTACTTC,CASSFSTSGETQYF
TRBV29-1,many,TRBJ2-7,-,TGCAGCGGGGGGACCGACGCCTACGAGCAGTACTTC,CSGGTDAYEQYF
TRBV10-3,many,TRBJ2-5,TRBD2,TGTGCCATCAGTGGCTGGGGGGGGGATGAGACCCAGTACTTC,CAISGWGGDETQYF
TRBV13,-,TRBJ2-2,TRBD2,TGTGTCAGCAGCCCCGGACTAGCGGGGGGGCCCCGGATGGCCGGGGAGCTGTTTTTT,CVSSPGLAGGPRMAGELFF
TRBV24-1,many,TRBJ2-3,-,TGTGCCACCAGTGATTCCAGGGTGGCGGATACGCAGTATTTT,CATSDSRVADTQYF